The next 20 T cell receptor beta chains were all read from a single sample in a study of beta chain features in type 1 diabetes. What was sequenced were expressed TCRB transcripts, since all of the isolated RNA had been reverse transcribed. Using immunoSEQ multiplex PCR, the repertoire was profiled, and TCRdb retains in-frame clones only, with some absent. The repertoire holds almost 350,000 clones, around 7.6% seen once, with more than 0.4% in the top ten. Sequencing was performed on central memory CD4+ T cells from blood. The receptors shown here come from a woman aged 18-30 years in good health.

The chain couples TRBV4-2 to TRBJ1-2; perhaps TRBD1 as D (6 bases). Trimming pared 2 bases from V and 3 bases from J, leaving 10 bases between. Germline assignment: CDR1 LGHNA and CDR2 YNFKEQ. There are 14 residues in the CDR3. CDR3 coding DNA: TGTGCCAGCAGCCAATCCGCAGGGGACTATGGCTACACCTTC. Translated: CASSQSAGDYGYTF.

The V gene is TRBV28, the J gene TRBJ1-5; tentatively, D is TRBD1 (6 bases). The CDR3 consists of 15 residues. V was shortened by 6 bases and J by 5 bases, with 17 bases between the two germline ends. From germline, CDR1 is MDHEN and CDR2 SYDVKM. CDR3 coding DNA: TGTGCCAGCAGCTCGCCAGGGGCTGGGGATCAGCCCCAGCATTTT. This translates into CASSSPGAGDQPQHF.

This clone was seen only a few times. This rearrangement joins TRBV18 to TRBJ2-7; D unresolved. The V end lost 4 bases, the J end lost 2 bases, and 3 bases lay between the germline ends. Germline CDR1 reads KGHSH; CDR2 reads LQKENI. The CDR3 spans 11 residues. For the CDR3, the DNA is TGTGCCAGCTCACAAGCCTACGAGCAGTACTTC. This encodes CASSQAYEQYF.

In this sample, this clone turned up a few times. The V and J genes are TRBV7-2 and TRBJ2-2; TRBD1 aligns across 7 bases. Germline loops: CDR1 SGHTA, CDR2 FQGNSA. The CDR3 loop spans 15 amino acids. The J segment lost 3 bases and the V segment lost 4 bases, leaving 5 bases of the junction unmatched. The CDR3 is CASSSNRGHTGELFF. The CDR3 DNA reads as TGTGCCAGCAGCTCTAACAGGGGACACACCGGGGAGCTGTTTTTT.

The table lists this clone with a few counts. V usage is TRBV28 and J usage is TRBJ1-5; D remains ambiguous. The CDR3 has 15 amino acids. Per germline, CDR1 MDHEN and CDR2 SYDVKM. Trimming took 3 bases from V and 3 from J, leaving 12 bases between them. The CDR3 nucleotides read TGTGCCAGCAGTTTCCCCGGTCGAGTCAATCAGCCCCAGCATTTT. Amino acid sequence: CASSFPGRVNQPQHF.

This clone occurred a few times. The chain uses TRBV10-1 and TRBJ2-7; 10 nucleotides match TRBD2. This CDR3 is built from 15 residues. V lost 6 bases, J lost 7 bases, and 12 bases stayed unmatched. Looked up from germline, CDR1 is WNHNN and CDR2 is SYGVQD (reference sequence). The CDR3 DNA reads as TGCGCCAGCAGCTCCGGTCTAGCGGGAGTAGGGGAGCAGTACTTC. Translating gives CASSSGLAGVGEQYF.

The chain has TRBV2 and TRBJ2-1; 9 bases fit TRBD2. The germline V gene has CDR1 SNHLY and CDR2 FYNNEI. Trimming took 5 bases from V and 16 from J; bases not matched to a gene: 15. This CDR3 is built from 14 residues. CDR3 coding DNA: TGTGCCAGCAGTCCTTCTAGCGGGAACCAGGACAGATTCTTC. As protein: CASSPSSGNQDRFF.

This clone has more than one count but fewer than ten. This CDR3 is CASRSRQGGVGEQFF. In DNA form, the CDR3 reads TGTGCCAGCAGATCGAGACAGGGCGGGGTCGGTGAGCAGTTCTTC. This chain links TRBV7-2 with TRBJ2-1; TRBD1 might be the D (7 bases). Germline V CDR1 and CDR2: SGHTA, FQGNSA. Trimming left V 6 bases short and J 9 bases short, with 21 bases between. The CDR3 runs to 15 residues.

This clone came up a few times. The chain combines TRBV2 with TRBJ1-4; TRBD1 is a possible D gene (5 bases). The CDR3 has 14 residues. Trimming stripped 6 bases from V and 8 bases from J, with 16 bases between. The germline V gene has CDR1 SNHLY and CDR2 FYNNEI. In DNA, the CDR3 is TGTGCCAGCAGAGCCCGACAGATGGACGAAAAACTGTTTTTT. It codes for CASRARQMDEKLFF.

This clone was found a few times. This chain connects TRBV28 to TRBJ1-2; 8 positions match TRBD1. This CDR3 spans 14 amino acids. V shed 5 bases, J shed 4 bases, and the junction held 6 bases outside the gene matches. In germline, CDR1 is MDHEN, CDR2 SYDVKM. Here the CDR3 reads CASSRGDRIYGYTF. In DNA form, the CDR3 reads TGTGCCAGCAGTCGAGGGGACAGGATCTATGGCTACACCTTC.

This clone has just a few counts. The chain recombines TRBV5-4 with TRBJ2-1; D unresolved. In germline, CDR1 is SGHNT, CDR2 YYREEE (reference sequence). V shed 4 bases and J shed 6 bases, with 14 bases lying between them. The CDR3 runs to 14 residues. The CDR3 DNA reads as TGTGCCAGCAGCCCCAGAGGCACCCTCAATGAGCAGTTCTTC. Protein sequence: CASSPRGTLNEQFF. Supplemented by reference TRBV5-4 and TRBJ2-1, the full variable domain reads ETGVTQSPTHLIKTRGQQVTLRCSSQSGHNTVSWYQQALGQGPQFIFQYYREEENGRGNFPPRFSGLQFPNYSSELNVNALELDDSALYLCASSPRGTLNEQFFGPGTRLTVL.

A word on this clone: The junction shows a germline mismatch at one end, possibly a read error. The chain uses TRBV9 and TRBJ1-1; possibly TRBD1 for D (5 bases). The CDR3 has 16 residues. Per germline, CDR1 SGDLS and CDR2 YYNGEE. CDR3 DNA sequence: TGTGCCAGCAGCGTAGGCCTTCCCGGGGGGAACCCTGAAGCTTTCTTT. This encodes CASSVGLPGGNPEAFF.

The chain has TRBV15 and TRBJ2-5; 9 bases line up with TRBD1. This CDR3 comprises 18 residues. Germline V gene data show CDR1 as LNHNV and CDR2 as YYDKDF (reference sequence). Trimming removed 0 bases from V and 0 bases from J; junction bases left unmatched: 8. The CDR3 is CATSRDFRGQGHQETQYF. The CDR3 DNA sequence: TGTGCCACCAGCAGAGATTTTCGCGGACAGGGGCACCAAGAGACCCAGTACTTC.

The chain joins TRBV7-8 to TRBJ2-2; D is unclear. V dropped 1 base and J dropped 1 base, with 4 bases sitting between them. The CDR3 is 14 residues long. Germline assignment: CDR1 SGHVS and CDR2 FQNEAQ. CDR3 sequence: CASSLEQNTGELFF. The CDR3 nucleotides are TGTGCCAGCAGCTTAGAACAGAACACCGGGGAGCTGTTTTTT.

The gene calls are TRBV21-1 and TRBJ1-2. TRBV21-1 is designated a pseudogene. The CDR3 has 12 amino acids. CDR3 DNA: TGTGCCAGCAGCGCTCCCTCGATTGGGTGCACCTTC. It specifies CASSAPSIGCTF.

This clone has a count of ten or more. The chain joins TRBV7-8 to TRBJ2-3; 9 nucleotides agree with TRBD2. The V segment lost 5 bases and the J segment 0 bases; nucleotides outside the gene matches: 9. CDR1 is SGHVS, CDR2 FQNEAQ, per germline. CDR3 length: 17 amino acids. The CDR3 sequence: CASSPLEAGGSTDTQYF. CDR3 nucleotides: TGTGCCAGCAGCCCCCTAGAGGCGGGAGGGAGCACAGATACGCAGTATTTT.

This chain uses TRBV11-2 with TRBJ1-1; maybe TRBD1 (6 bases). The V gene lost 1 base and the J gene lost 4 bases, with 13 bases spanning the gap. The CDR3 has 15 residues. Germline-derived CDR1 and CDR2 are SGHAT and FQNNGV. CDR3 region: CASSLAGAGRTEAFF. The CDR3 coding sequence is TGTGCCAGCAGCTTAGCAGGGGCGGGACGCACTGAAGCTTTCTTT.

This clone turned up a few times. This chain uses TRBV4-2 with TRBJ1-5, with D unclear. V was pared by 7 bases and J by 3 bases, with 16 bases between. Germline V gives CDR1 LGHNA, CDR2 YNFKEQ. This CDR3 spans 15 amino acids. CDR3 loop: CASKQEDRYNQPQHF. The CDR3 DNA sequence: TGTGCCAGCAAACAAGAGGACCGATACAATCAGCCCCAGCATTTT.

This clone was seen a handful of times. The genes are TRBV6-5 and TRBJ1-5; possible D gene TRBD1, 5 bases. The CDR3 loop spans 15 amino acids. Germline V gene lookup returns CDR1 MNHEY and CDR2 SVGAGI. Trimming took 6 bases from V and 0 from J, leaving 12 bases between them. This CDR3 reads CASRRGTYSNQPQHF. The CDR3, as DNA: TGTGCCAGCAGGCGGGGGACTTATAGCAATCAGCCCCAGCATTTT.

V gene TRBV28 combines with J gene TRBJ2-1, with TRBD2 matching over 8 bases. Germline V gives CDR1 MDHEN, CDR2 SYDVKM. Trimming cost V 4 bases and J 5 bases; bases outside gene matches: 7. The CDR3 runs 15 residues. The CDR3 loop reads CASSSPGTRHNEQFF. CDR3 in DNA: TGTGCCAGCAGTTCTCCCGGGACTAGACACAATGAGCAGTTCTTC.